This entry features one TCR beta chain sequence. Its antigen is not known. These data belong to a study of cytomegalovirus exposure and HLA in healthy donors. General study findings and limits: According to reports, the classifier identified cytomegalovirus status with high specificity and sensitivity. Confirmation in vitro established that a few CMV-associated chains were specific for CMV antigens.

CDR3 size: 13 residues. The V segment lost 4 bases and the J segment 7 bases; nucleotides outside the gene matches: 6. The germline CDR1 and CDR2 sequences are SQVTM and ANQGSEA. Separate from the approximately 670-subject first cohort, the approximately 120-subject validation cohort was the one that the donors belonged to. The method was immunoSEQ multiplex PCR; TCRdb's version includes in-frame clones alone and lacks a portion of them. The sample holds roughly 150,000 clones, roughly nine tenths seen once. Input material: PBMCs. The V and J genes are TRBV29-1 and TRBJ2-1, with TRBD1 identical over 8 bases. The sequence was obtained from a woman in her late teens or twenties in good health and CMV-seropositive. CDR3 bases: TGCAGCGTTGGGAGACAGGGGATAAATGAGCAGTTCTTC. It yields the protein CSVGRQGINEQFF.